This T cell receptor beta chain was captured by sequencing in a study of blood T cell repertoires in COVID-19. Clones were read by immunoSEQ multiplex PCR, and TCRdb kept only the in-frame ones, dropping some. The sample gives more than 200,000 clones, about nine tenths of which show up once; 5.5% to 8.5% is in the top ten. This clone was detected a few times. Trimming cost V 5 bases and J 11 bases; bases outside gene matches: 11. Germline V gene lookup returns CDR1 SGHAT and CDR2 FQNNGV. CDR3 size: 14 residues. J is TRBJ2-7 and V is TRBV11-2; 11 bases line up with TRBD2. Sample: PBMCs or T cells enriched from blood (not recorded which). This clonotype was sampled from a man aged 30 to 39 in a cohort exposed to, infected with or recovered from COVID-19 (not recorded which). CDR3 region: CASSPMASGRSEYF. For the CDR3, the DNA is TGTGCCAGCAGCCCGATGGCTAGCGGGAGGTCTGAGTACTTC.